A single sample is the source of the 30 T cell receptor beta chains below, sequenced in a study of OX40 agonist ivuxolimab in advanced cancers. Profiled with immunoSEQ multiplex PCR; TCRdb holds only in-frame clones, not every one. This table holds 65,000 to 85,000 clones, roughly 84% found once. The source material was CD4+ or CD8+ T cells sorted from blood, sampled in a trial of the OX40 agonist ivuxolimab. The origin of the receptors is an adult with an advanced solid tumor such as melanoma, head and neck, liver or kidney cancer.

This chain connects TRBV19 to TRBJ2-3, with no clear D. Trimming stripped 5 bases from V and 4 bases from J, with 13 bases between. The CDR3 is made up of 14 amino acids. Germline CDR1 LNHDA, CDR2 SQIVND (reference sequence). CDR3 sequence (DNA): TGTGCCAGTAGTGATGTGTTATGGGCAGATACGCAGTATTTT. It translates to CASSDVLWADTQYF.

The chain is built from TRBV5-1 and TRBJ2-7; D ambiguous. The CDR3 sequence is 14 residues long. Germline loops: CDR1 SGHRS, CDR2 YFSETQ. V was trimmed by 0 bases and J by 2 bases, leaving 9 bases between them. The CDR3 spells CASSLGSVPYEQYF. DNA of the CDR3: TGCGCCAGCAGCTTGGGATCTGTCCCCTACGAGCAGTACTTC. The full variable domain, with the rest looked up from reference TRBV5-1 and TRBJ2-7, is KAGVTQTPRYLIKTRGQQVTLSCSPISGHRSVSWYQQTPGQGLQFLFEYFSETQRNKGNFPGRFSGRQFSNSRSEMNVSTLELGDSALYLCASSLGSVPYEQYFGPGTRLTVT.

This chain joins TRBV28 and TRBJ2-7; weak D call: TRBD1 (6 bases). Between the trimmed V and J ends, which lost 8 bases and 3 bases, there was a span of 11 bases. The CDR3 runs to 12 residues. The germline gives CDR1 MDHEN, CDR2 SYDVKM. The CDR3 sequence is CASGGQSYEQYF. In DNA, the CDR3 is TGTGCCAGCGGAGGACAGAGCTACGAGCAGTACTTC.

This chain connects TRBV27 to TRBJ2-7; D is perhaps TRBD2 (7 bases). The V and J ends lost 6 bases and 1 base respectively, with 22 bases between them. In germline, CDR1 is MNHEY, CDR2 SMNVEV (reference sequence). The CDR3 spans 17 residues. CDR3 loop: CASSRDGARGPSYEQYF. CDR3 bases: TGTGCCAGCAGCCGGGACGGGGCGCGGGGGCCATCCTACGAGCAGTACTTC.

V is TRBV27 and J is TRBJ1-5, with unresolved D. CDR1 is MNHEY, CDR2 SMNVEV, per germline (reference sequence). V lost 4 bases and J 0 bases, leaving 7 bases between the germline ends. The CDR3 consists of 14 residues. As DNA, the CDR3 is TGTGCCAGCAGTTCTAGTGATAGCAATCAGCCCCAGCATTTT. Encoded protein: CASSSSDSNQPQHF.

The V call is TRBV5-1, the J call TRBJ2-1; 11 bases align to TRBD2. Germline V gene sequence: CDR1 SGHRS, CDR2 YFSETQ. With 4 bases clipped from V and 8 bases from J, the junction kept 8 bases outside the gene matches. This CDR3 has 15 amino acids. Here the CDR3 reads CASSPTSGRIDEQFF. CDR3 nucleotide sequence: TGCGCCAGCAGCCCCACTAGCGGGAGAATCGATGAGCAGTTCTTC. Complete variable domain (other parts from reference TRBV5-1 and TRBJ2-1): KAGVTQTPRYLIKTRGQQVTLSCSPISGHRSVSWYQQTPGQGLQFLFEYFSETQRNKGNFPGRFSGRQFSNSRSEMNVSTLELGDSALYLCASSPTSGRIDEQFFGPGTRLTVL.

The J gene is TRBJ2-7, the V gene TRBV7-6; 9 bases match TRBD2. CDR1 SGHVS and CDR2 FNYEAQ come from the germline V gene. V was clipped by 5 bases and J by 7 bases; unmatched bases: 12. This CDR3 region has 15 residues. CDR3 bases: TGTGCCAGCAGCGTTAGCGGGAGTGGCACTCGAGAGCAGTACTTC. Amino acids: CASSVSGSGTREQYF.

The chain is built from TRBV5-4 and TRBJ2-5, with D unresolved. Germline V lookup: CDR1 SGHNT, CDR2 YYREEE (reference sequence). The CDR3 has 14 amino acids. Trimming stripped 1 base from V and 3 bases from J, with 10 bases between. The CDR3 DNA follows: TGTGCCAGCAGCTTGTCCTCGGGCAAAGAGACCCAGTACTTC. Protein: CASSLSSGKETQYF.

This sequence joins TRBV5-1 and TRBJ2-5; D not certain. This CDR3 spans 13 amino acids. Germline-derived CDR1 and CDR2 are SGHRS and YFSETQ. Trimming removed 1 base at V and 1 base at J, with 5 bases between. The CDR3 nucleotides read TGCGCCAGCAGCTTGACCTCCCAAGAGACCCAGTACTTC. Amino acids: CASSLTSQETQYF.

V gene TRBV18 combines with J gene TRBJ1-6; 8 positions agree with TRBD1. J lost 6 bases, V lost 0 bases, and 1 base had no gene match. This CDR3 is 15 amino acids long. Germline V gives CDR1 KGHSH, CDR2 LQKENI. The chain's CDR3 is CASSPPQGGNSPLHF. CDR3 DNA sequence: TGTGCCAGCTCACCACCACAGGGGGGTAATTCACCCCTCCACTTT.

The chain is built from TRBV9 and TRBJ1-2, with 8 bases fitting TRBD1. Germline lookup yields CDR1 SGDLS and CDR2 YYNGEE. The CDR3 is 14 amino acids. V trimming: 3 bases; J trimming: 4 bases; junction bases outside the gene matches: 5. CDR3: CASSADRGIYGYTF. The CDR3 bases are TGTGCCAGCAGCGCCGACAGGGGAATCTATGGCTACACCTTC.

The chain is built from TRBV7-9 and TRBJ2-7, with D possibly matching TRBD1 (5 bases). The V and J ends lost 3 bases and 5 bases respectively, with 17 bases between them. The CDR3 covers 15 residues. CDR1 and CDR2 (germline): SEHNR, FQNEAQ (reference sequence). CDR3 nucleotide sequence: TGTGCCAGCAGCTTCCCCAGGGCTTCCCTCGACGAGCAGTACTTC. Encoded protein: CASSFPRASLDEQYF.

This chain links TRBV23-1 with TRBJ2-5; D uncertain. The J call may be in error: the DNA end matches TRBJ2-7 better. TRBV23-1 is sorted into the ORF group, with uncertain function. CDR3 size: 13 residues. This CDR3 reads CASRLRPSYEQYF. CDR3 in DNA: TGCGCCAGCAGGCTACGCCCTTCCTACGAGCAGTACTTC.

This clone was detected once. This chain links TRBV5-1 with TRBJ2-7, with 10 bases fitting TRBD2. CDR1 is SGHRS and CDR2 is YFSETQ in the germline V gene. V shed 5 bases and J 4 bases; nucleotides not matched to a gene: 9. This CDR3 spans 15 amino acids. The CDR3 DNA reads as TGCGCCAGCAGTTTAGCGGGGGGCAAACGTTACGAGCAGTACTTC. Its protein is CASSLAGGKRYEQYF.

The chain uses TRBV19 and TRBJ1-2; D remains unclear. Germline V CDR1 and CDR2: LNHDA, SQIVND (reference sequence). Trimming removed 9 bases at V and 1 base at J, with 15 bases between. This CDR3 has 14 residues. CDR3 sequence (DNA): TGTGCCAGGCCCGGGGTCTCCCTTAACTATGGCTACACCTTC. Translation: CARPGVSLNYGYTF.

V is TRBV29-1 and J is TRBJ2-1; 12 nucleotides agree with TRBD2. J was trimmed by 8 bases and V by 6 bases; bases with no gene match: 8. The CDR3 runs 14 residues. CDR1 and CDR2 (germline): SQVTM, ANQGSEA. As DNA, the CDR3 is TGCAGCGTCCTCCCGGGACTAGCGGGTTATGAGCAGTTCTTC. Translated, it gives CSVLPGLAGYEQFF.

This chain uses TRBV19 with TRBJ1-1; possible D gene TRBD1, 5 bases. The CDR3 has 13 residues. Per the germline V gene, CDR1 is LNHDA and CDR2 is SQIVND (reference sequence). The ends were cut back, 6 bases at V and 5 bases at J, with 13 bases in the middle. CDR3 in amino acids: CASRQAAPTEAFF. CDR3 sequence (DNA): TGTGCCAGTAGACAGGCGGCTCCTACTGAAGCTTTCTTT.

This chain uses TRBV7-9 with TRBJ2-5; no reliable D call. V lost 5 bases, J lost 2 bases, and 12 bases lay in between. The CDR3 consists of 14 residues. Looked up from germline, CDR1 is SEHNR and CDR2 is FQNEAQ (reference sequence). The CDR3: CASSPPSGQETQYF. The CDR3 DNA follows: TGTGCCAGCAGCCCTCCGAGTGGACAAGAGACCCAGTACTTC.

The chain recombines TRBV9 with TRBJ2-3; 12 positions match TRBD2. J was trimmed by 3 bases and V by 0 bases; bases with no gene match: 2. The CDR3 is made up of 16 amino acids. Germline V gene data show CDR1 as SGDLS and CDR2 as YYNGEE. CDR3 DNA: TGTGCCAGCAGCGTAGCTACTAGCGGGGGGACAGATACGCAGTATTTT. It encodes CASSVATSGGTDTQYF.

The chain has TRBV2 and TRBJ1-5; D not certain. Germline V gives CDR1 SNHLY, CDR2 FYNNEI. The ends were cut back, 3 bases at V and 7 bases at J, with 10 bases in the middle. CDR3 length: 13 amino acids. The CDR3 DNA reads TGTGCCAGCAGTGAGAGGGATAGGCAGCCCCAGCATTTT. Protein sequence: CASSERDRQPQHF.

The rearrangement joins TRBV6-5 to TRBJ1-2, with D perhaps TRBD1 (5 bases). Per germline, CDR1 MNHEY and CDR2 SVGAGI. V shed 0 bases and J shed 5 bases, with 13 bases lying between them. This CDR3 is 15 amino acids long. CDR3 in amino acids: CASSYSTAPFYGYTF. In DNA, the CDR3 is TGTGCCAGCAGTTACTCGACAGCCCCCTTTTATGGCTACACCTTC.

The gene calls are TRBV19 and TRBJ2-7, with TRBD1 matching 8 bases. Germline V gene lookup returns CDR1 LNHDA and CDR2 SQIVND (reference sequence). The V gene end was trimmed by 5 bases and the J gene end by 1 base; junction bases not matched to a gene: 10. The length of the CDR3 is 16 residues. Here the CDR3 DNA reads TGTGCCAGTAGTGCGAACAGGGGGACCCAGTCCTACGAGCAGTACTTC. It is translated as CASSANRGTQSYEQYF.

The chain uses TRBV6-5 and TRBJ2-3; D may be TRBD1 (5 bases). V gave up 6 bases and J gave up 1 base, with 8 bases separating them. The CDR3 spans 13 residues. CDR1 and CDR2 from the germline V gene are MNHEY and SVGAGI. The CDR3 nucleotides are TGTGCCAGCAGAATAGGGGGCACAGATACGCAGTATTTT. This codes for CASRIGGTDTQYF.

This sequence joins TRBV9 and TRBJ1-5; D is unresolved. With 0 bases removed from V and 9 bases from J, the gap between germline ends came to 10 bases. The CDR3 covers 13 residues. CDR1 and CDR2 from the germline V gene are SGDLS and YYNGEE. The CDR3 DNA reads TGTGCCAGCAGCGTAGGAGATACTTGGCCCCAGCATTTT. Translation gives CASSVGDTWPQHF.

The chain uses TRBV11-2 and TRBJ1-1; D is unresolved. Between the trimmed V and J ends, which lost 6 bases and 5 bases, there was a span of 16 bases. CDR3 length equals 14 residues. The V gene's germline CDR1 is SGHAT and CDR2 FQNNGV. In DNA form, the CDR3 reads TGTGCCAGCAGACCCACCCCCGGAGGGACTGAAGCTTTCTTT. Protein sequence: CASRPTPGGTEAFF.

This chain joins TRBV7-3 and TRBJ2-1; D is perhaps TRBD2 (5 bases). V lost 6 bases to trimming and J lost 0 bases, with 15 bases between them. There are 16 residues in the CDR3. The germline V gene has CDR1 SGHTA and CDR2 FQGTGA. The DNA of the CDR3 is TGTGCCAGCAGTAAAGGGCCTGGGAGCTCCTACAATGAGCAGTTCTTC. Its protein is CASSKGPGSSYNEQFF. Using reference TRBV7-3 and TRBJ2-1 for the parts outside the CDR3, the full variable domain is GAGVSQTPSNKVTEKGKYVELRCDPISGHTALYWYRQSLGQGPEFLIYFQGTGAADDSGLPNDRFFAVRPEGSVSTLKIQRTERGDSAVYLCASSKGPGSSYNEQFFGPGTRLTVL.

This sequence joins TRBV2 and TRBJ2-1; D may correspond to TRBD1 or TRBD2 (5 bases each). There are 11 residues in the CDR3. With 7 bases removed from V and 7 bases from J, the gap between germline ends came to 8 bases. In germline, CDR1 is SNHLY, CDR2 FYNNEI. CDR3 sequence: CASKGSNEQFF. The CDR3 region has the DNA TGTGCCAGCAAGGGGAGTAATGAGCAGTTCTTC.

The chain uses TRBV10-3 and TRBJ2-7; weak D call: TRBD2 (5 bases). The length of the CDR3 is 14 residues. The germline V and J ends were trimmed by 4 bases and 6 bases, with 16 bases remaining between them. CDR1 is ENHRY and CDR2 is SYGVKD in the germline V gene. The CDR3 DNA reads as TGTGCCATCAGTGCCTCTGACGGGGATCGCGAGCAGTACTTC. This codes for CAISASDGDREQYF.

The rearrangement uses TRBV10-3 and TRBJ1-2; 10 bases line up with TRBD1. The CDR3 has 14 residues. V dropped 6 bases and J dropped 3; count of bases not matched to a gene: 4. Looked up from germline, CDR1 is ENHRY and CDR2 is SYGVKD. CDR3 in amino acids: CAIRSGQGDYGYTF. DNA for the CDR3: TGTGCCATCAGGAGTGGACAGGGGGACTATGGCTACACCTTC.

The chain uses TRBV30 and TRBJ2-7; the D is unclear. Germline CDR1 reads GTSNPN; CDR2 reads SVGIG (reference sequence). The CDR3 extends over 13 amino acids. Trimming removed 2 bases from V and 2 bases from J, with 10 bases in between. CDR3 region: CAWSTLRTYEQYF. The DNA of the CDR3 is TGTGCCTGGAGTACCCTACGAACCTACGAGCAGTACTTC. The full variable domain, with the rest looked up from reference TRBV30 and TRBJ2-7, is SQTIHQWPATLVQPVGSPLSLECTVEGTSNPNLYWYRQAAGRGLQLLFYSVGIGQISSEVPQNLSASRPQDRQFILSSKKLLLSDSGFYLCAWSTLRTYEQYFGPGTRLTVT.